Sequencing of this T cell receptor (beta chain) was carried out in a study of identical twins (dated by TCRdb to 2016 to 2017). General notes on the study: The study deep-sequenced TCR alpha and beta repertoires from monozygotic twins, unrelated adults of various ages and cord blood to test whether fetal clonotypes persist. To rule out contamination, replicate twin experiments were performed at different times with different library preparation protocols.

V and J are truncated by 3 bases and 4 bases respectively, leaving an intervening sequence of 13 bases. Taken from the germline V gene, the CDR1 and CDR2 loops are SGHRS and YFSETQ. Its CDR3 holds 15 amino acids, cysteine through phenylalanine. The entry retains the CDR3 DNA only, 45 bases that are in frame from base 1. The paper as a whole reports these results and caveats: Compared with coincidental sharing between unrelated individuals, out-of-frame TCR alpha sequences shared between twins showed an excess of sequences with low generation probability. Because the same donors could not be followed over many years, the conclusions relied on cross-sectional statistical analysis. Fewer insertions were carried by abundant cord blood beta clonotypes; a weaker similar trend was observed in young adult naive repertoires, while no such trend was observed in memory repertoires. In monozygotic twins, recombination models systematically underestimated out-of-frame TCR alpha sharing, but the models matched the sharing seen between unrelated individuals. Invariant T cells such as MAIT and iNKT could partly confound zero-insertion analyses, though diverse VJ usage argued against this for most clonotypes. In beta out-of-frame sequences, excess twin sharing was weaker, because having fewer shared sequences lowered the signal-to-noise ratio.

The method was 5' RACE. The data were produced on an Illumina HiSeq 2000. Template switching added a universal primer binding site, and the final cDNA carried a unique molecular identifier that allowed TCR cDNA molecules to be counted accurately. Specific primers in the conserved constant-segment region were used to synthesize first-strand cDNA for TCR alpha and beta chains. To control for contamination, every cDNA library carried two barcodes: a SMART-Mk sample barcode plus Illumina barcodes. TruSeq adapter sequences and Illumina sample barcodes were added in two successive PCR steps. TCR alpha and beta cDNA libraries were sequenced on the Illumina HiSeq platform with custom primers. The study's own analysis went as follows. Raw reads were processed with MiGEC to extract unique molecular identifiers, and MiXCR was used to determine CDR3 positions. Recombination models were inferred per individual with the repgenHMM and IGoR tools using an EM algorithm. The analysis of shared clonotypes was done with the tcR package in R, with sharing normalized by the product of cloneset sizes. To study raw recombination free of thymic and clonal selection effects, out-of-frame nonproductive sequences were analyzed. The raw public reads went through TCRdb reprocessing: fastp at Q25, MiXCR clone calling, in-frame beta chains kept. Rows with one shared CDR3 protein collapse into an entry with the most common genes and DNA. These V and J calls rely on TCRdb rather than the paper's analysis. For this sample the table gives 130,000 to 150,000 distinct CDR3 sequences, of which under 4.5% were detected only once. Around 8.1% of the sample lies in the top ten.

This clonotype was seen many times. Which antigen it targets is not known. No base quality values were provided; no much bigger clone lies one nucleotide off. Only healthy Caucasian donors were included. Miltenyi CD45RO+ enrichment and human naive T-cell isolation kits were used to isolate memory (CD45RO+) and naive T cells from PBMC. The chain is encoded by TRBV5-1 joined to TRBJ2-2, with a weak D call of TRBD1 (6 bases match). The clonotype originates from a man aged 18 to 30 in good health. The sample comprised memory T cells sorted from blood. The cell subset or site label for this specimen denotes: CD45RO+ enriched T cells. Read as DNA, the sequence is TGCGCCAGCAGCTCCAACAGGGAGCGCACCGGGGAGCTGTTTTTT. This codes for CASSSNRERTGELFF.